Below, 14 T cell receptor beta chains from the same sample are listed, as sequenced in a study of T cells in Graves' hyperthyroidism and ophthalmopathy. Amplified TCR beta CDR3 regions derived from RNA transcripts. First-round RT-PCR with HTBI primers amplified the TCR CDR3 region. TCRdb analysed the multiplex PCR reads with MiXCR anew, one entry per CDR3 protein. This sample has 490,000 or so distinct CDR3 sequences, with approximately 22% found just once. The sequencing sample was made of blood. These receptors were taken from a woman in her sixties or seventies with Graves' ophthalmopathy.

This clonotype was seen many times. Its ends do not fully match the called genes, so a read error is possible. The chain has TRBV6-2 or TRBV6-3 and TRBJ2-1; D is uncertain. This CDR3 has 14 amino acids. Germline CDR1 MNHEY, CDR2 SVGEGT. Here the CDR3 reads CASRSDRFYDEQFF. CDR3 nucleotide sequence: TGTGCCAGCAGATCAGACCGGTTCTACGATGAGCAGTTCTTC.

CDR3 protein: CASSVDSFSTDTQYF. CDR3 coding DNA: TGCGCCAGCAGCGTCGACAGCTTTAGCACAGATACGCAGTATTTT. The V gene is TRBV5-1, the J gene TRBJ2-3, with D possibly being TRBD1 (5 bases). The CDR3 runs to 15 residues. CDR1 and CDR2 from the germline V gene are SGHRS and YFSETQ. V lost 4 bases to trimming and J lost 0 bases, with 12 bases between them.

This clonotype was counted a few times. The CDR3 coding sequence is TGTGCCATCAGTGCGGGGGAGAACACTGAAGCTTTCTTT. Protein product: CAISAGENTEAFF. J is TRBJ1-1 and V is TRBV10-3; D may be TRBD1 (5 bases). Germline lookup yields CDR1 ENHRY and CDR2 SYGVKD. The ends were cut back, 4 bases at V and 1 base at J, with 7 bases in the middle. This CDR3 is 13 amino acids long.

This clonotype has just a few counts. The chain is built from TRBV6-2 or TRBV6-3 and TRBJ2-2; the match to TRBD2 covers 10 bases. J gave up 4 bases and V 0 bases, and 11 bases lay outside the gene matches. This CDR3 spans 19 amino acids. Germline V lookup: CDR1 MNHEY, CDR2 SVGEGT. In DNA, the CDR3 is TGTGCCAGCAGTTACTCTAGGACTAGCGGAACAATTTTCACCGGGGAGCTGTTTTTT. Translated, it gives CASSYSRTSGTIFTGELFF.

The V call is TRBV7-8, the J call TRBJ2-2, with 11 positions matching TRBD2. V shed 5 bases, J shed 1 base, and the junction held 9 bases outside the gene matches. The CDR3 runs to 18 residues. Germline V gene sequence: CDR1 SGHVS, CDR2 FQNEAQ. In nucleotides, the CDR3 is TGTGCCAGCAGCCCCAGATGGCTAGCGGGAGGGAACACCGGGGAGCTGTTTTTT. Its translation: CASSPRWLAGGNTGELFF.

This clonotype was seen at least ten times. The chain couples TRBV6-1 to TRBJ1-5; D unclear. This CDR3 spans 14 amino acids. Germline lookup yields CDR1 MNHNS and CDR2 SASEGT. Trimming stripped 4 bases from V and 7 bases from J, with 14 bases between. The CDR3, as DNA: TGTGCCAGCAGTGGGAAGGGCTTGGGACAGCCCCAGCATTTT. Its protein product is CASSGKGLGQPQHF.

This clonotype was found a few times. CDR3 region: CASSLSRGSYEQYF. DNA for the CDR3: TGTGCCAGCAGTTTATCCAGGGGATCCTACGAGCAGTACTTC. J is TRBJ2-7 and V is TRBV27; D is perhaps TRBD1 (6 bases). This CDR3 region has 14 residues. From germline, CDR1 is MNHEY and CDR2 SMNVEV (reference sequence). With 0 bases removed from V and 1 base from J, the gap between germline ends came to 7 bases.

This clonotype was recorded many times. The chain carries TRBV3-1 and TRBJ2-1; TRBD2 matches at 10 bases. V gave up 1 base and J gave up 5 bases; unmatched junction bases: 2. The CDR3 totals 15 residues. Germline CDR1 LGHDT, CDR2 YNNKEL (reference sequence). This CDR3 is CASSQGTSGHNEQFF. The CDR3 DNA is TGTGCCAGCAGCCAAGGGACTAGCGGCCACAATGAGCAGTTCTTC.

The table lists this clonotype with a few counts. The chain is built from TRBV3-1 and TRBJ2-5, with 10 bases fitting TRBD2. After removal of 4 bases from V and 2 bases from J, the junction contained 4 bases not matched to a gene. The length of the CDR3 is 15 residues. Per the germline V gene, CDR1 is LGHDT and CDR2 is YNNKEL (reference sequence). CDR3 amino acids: CASSPGTSAQETQYF. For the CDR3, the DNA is TGTGCCAGCAGCCCGGGGACTAGCGCTCAAGAGACCCAGTACTTC.

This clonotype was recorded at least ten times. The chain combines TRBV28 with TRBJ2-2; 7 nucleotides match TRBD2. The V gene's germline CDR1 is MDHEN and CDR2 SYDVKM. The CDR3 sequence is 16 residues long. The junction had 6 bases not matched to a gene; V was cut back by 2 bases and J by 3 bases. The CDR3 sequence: CASSLGAGDHTGELFF. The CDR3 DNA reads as TGTGCCAGCAGTTTAGGGGCGGGAGACCACACCGGGGAGCTGTTTTTT.

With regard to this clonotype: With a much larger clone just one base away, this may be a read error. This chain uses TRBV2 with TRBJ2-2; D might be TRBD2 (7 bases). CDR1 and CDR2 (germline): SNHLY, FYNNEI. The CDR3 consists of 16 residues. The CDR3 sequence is CASSYLGGANTGELVF. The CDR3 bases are TGTGCCAGCAGCTACCTAGGGGGGGCGAACACCGGGGAGCTGGTTTTT.

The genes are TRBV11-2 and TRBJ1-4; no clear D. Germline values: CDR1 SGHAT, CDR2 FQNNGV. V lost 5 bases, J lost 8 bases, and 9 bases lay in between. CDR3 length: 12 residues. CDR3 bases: TGTGCCAGCAGCAACCGACGAGAAAAACTGTTTTTT. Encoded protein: CASSNRREKLFF.

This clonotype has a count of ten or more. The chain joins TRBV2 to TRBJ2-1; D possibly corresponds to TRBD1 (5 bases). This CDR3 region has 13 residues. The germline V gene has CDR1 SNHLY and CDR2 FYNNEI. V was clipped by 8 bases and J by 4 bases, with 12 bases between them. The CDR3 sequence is CASGRTTYNEQFF. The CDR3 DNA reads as TGTGCCAGCGGCCGGACAACTTACAATGAGCAGTTCTTC.

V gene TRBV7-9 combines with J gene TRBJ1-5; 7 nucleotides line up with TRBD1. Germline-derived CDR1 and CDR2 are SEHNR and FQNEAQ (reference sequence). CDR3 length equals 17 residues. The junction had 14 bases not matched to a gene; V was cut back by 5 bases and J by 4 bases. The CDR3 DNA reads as TGTGCCAGCAGCAACTTAGGGCTCCGGACAGGAAATCAGCCCCAGCATTTT. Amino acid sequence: CASSNLGLRTGNQPQHF.